This TCR beta chain derives from a study of neoadjuvant nivolumab and ipilimumab in lung cancer. This clone has just one count. Its antigen remains unidentified. Regarding the study as a whole: TCR receptors were sequenced in few samples.

Assay used: immunoSEQ multiplex PCR; TCRdb lists only in-frame clones, some missing. The sample comprises about 6,800 clones, approximately 85% of which are singletons, and approximately 6.2% rests with the top ten. V was clipped by 5 bases and J by 4 bases, with 8 bases between them. The CDR3 has 13 amino acids. CDR1 and CDR2 from the germline V gene are MGHRA and YSYEKL. The V gene is TRBV4-1, the J gene TRBJ2-2; TRBD2 might be the D (5 bases). This material consisted of tumor tissue, taken after neoadjuvant nivolumab, alone or with ipilimumab, at or shortly before surgery. This receptor was obtained from an adult with non-small cell lung cancer. The CDR3 region has the DNA TGCGCCAGCAGCACGGACTCCACCGGGGAGCTGTTTTTT. Its translation is CASSTDSTGELFF.